The T cell receptor beta chain described here comes from a study of early T cells in non-severe SARS-CoV-2 infection. Ten or more counts support this clonotype. The CDR3 is 13 amino acids. After removal of 4 bases from V and 10 bases from J, the junction contained 4 bases not matched to a gene. Germline assignment: CDR1 SQVTM and CDR2 ANQGSEA. MiXCR, applied by TCRdb to the 5' RACE reads, yields one record per CDR3 protein. The sample has tens of thousands of distinct CDR3 sequences, approximately 9% seen once. The input for sequencing was whole blood, taken at baseline. The rearrangement joins TRBV29-1 to TRBJ1-4, with 12 bases lining up with TRBD1. The clonotype comes from an adult who was a healthcare worker with PCR-confirmed SARS-CoV-2 infection or an uninfected control (not recorded which). The CDR3 sequence: CSVAGTGGGKLFF. The CDR3 DNA sequence: TGCAGCGTTGCCGGGACAGGGGGCGGAAAACTGTTTTTT. The full variable domain, completed using reference TRBV29-1 and TRBJ1-4, is SAVISQKPSRDICQRGTSLTIQCQVDSQVTMMFWYRQQPGQSLTLIATANQGSEATYESGFVIDKFPISRPNLTFSTLTVSNMSPEDSSIYLCSVAGTGGGKLFFGSGTQLSVL.